This T cell receptor beta chain was sequenced in a study of CD8 T cells in ankylosing spondylitis. Using quantitative 5'-RACE with molecular barcodes, the authors made TCR beta libraries. TCRdb fed the 5' RACE reads into MiXCR, producing one record per CDR3 protein. The table includes some 350,000 distinct CDR3 sequences, roughly 14% detected once. In germline, CDR1 is SSHAT, CDR2 FNYEAQ (reference sequence). V lost 3 bases to trimming and J lost 3 bases, with 12 bases between them. The CDR3 is 15 residues long. This chain uses TRBV7-7 with TRBJ2-1, with a possible D match to TRBD2 (5 bases). The TCR comes from a male donor with ankylosing spondylitis or in good health (not recorded which). The sequencing sample was made of blood, either unsorted or a sorted T cell fraction (not recorded which). The CDR3 here is CASSFFPSNYNEQFF. The DNA for the CDR3 is TGTGCCAGCAGCTTTTTTCCTAGCAACTACAATGAGCAGTTCTTC. Filled out from reference TRBV7-7 and TRBJ2-1, the complete variable domain reads GAGVSQSPRYKVTKRGQDVTLRCDPISSHATLYWYQQALGQGPEFLTYFNYEAQPDKSGLPSDRFSAERPEGSISTLTIQRTEQRDSAMYRCASSFFPSNYNEQFFGPGTRLTVL.